This TCR beta chain was obtained from a study of T cell changes during pregnancy in multiple sclerosis. CDR1 and CDR2 (germline): SGHTS, YDEGEE. This CDR3 region has 16 residues. The V segment lost 3 bases and the J segment 1 base; nucleotides outside the gene matches: 7. The table came from immunoSEQ multiplex PCR; TCRdb's copy has only in-frame clones and leaves some out. The sample lists about 52,000 clones, around 92% occurring once. The TCR originated in a female donor with multiple sclerosis, enrolled in a pregnancy study. The sequences come from CD4+ T cells from peripheral blood mononuclear cells, collected in the third trimester of pregnancy. V and J are TRBV5-8 and TRBJ1-5; the match to TRBD1 covers 7 bases. This CDR3 reads CASSSRGGGSNQPQHF. CDR3 bases: TGTGCCAGCAGCTCCCGAGGGGGCGGGAGCAATCAGCCCCAGCATTTT.